The next 17 T cell receptor beta chains were all read from a single sample in a study of Ad26.COV2.S vaccination and SARS-CoV-2 variants. Treatment of the sample: some 19 received Ad26.COV2.S at low or high dose, single or two shots; 5 received placebo; per-sample allocation not given. Specimens were obtained on day 63 following the first vaccine or placebo injection. Repertoires were generated with immunoSEQ multiplex PCR, while TCRdb's copy carries only in-frame clones and drops some. The sample has roughly 320,000 clones, approximately 80% seen once. Sequenced material: peripheral blood, taken in a trial of Ad26.COV2.S vaccine versus placebo. These receptors were obtained from a person aged 18-60 years who received the Ad26.COV2.S COVID-19 vaccine or a placebo.

The chain recombines TRBV10-3 with TRBJ2-1; weak D call: TRBD2 (6 bases). This CDR3 is built from 14 residues. V gave up 6 bases and J gave up 5 bases, with 14 bases separating them. Germline V CDR1 and CDR2: ENHRY, SYGVKD. The CDR3 nucleotides read TGTGCCATCAGGGCCCAGCGGGTCAACAATGAGCAGTTCTTC. This translates into CAIRAQRVNNEQFF.

The genes are TRBV6-6 and TRBJ1-5, with 8 bases fitting TRBD1. This CDR3 is built from 15 residues. Looked up from germline, CDR1 is MNHNY and CDR2 is SVGAGI (reference sequence). The ends lost 4 bases at V and 5 bases at J; junction bases unmatched: 7. CDR3 in DNA: TGTGCCAGCAGTTTTCATGGGACAGGTCATCAGCCCCAGCATTTT. Amino acid sequence: CASSFHGTGHQPQHF.

This clone was counted only a few times. This chain links TRBV19 with TRBJ1-1; 7 bases fit TRBD1. Germline lookup yields CDR1 LNHDA and CDR2 SQIVND (reference sequence). V dropped 3 bases and J dropped 3; count of bases not matched to a gene: 13. The CDR3 contains 17 residues. CDR3 coding DNA: TGTGCCAGTAGTATTACGCGACAGGGACTGGGGGACACTGAAGCTTTCTTT. It translates to CASSITRQGLGDTEAFF.

The V gene is TRBV6-5, the J gene TRBJ2-7, with D perhaps TRBD1 or TRBD2 (5 bases each). V dropped 4 bases and J dropped 2 bases, with 12 bases sitting between them. The germline gives CDR1 MNHEY, CDR2 SVGAGI. The CDR3 is 14 residues long. Written as DNA, the CDR3 is TGTGCCAGCAGTTTGGGACCCCGAGCCTACGAGCAGTACTTC. This sequence encodes CASSLGPRAYEQYF.

This clone was picked up a small number of times. The chain links TRBV5-1 to TRBJ1-1; TRBD1 agrees at 11 bases. The CDR3 extends over 14 amino acids. Germline V gene data show CDR1 as SGHRS and CDR2 as YFSETQ. Trimming removed 4 bases from V and 3 bases from J; junction bases left unmatched: 2. The CDR3 sequence: CASSQGQGDTEAFF. The CDR3 DNA is TGCGCCAGCAGCCAGGGACAGGGGGACACTGAAGCTTTCTTT.

The rearrangement links TRBV12-2 to TRBJ2-5; TRBD2, the D gene given by the table, was not confirmed from the DNA. TRBV12-2 has pseudogene status. The CDR3 runs to 13 residues. The chain's CDR3 is CASRLARGETQYF. The CDR3 region has the DNA TGTGCAAGTCGCTTAGCGCGGGGGGAGACCCAGTACTTC.

The V call is TRBV10-3, the J call TRBJ2-5, with 8 positions matching TRBD2. This CDR3 has 15 amino acids. V was pared by 0 bases and J by 0 bases, with 0 bases of the junction left unmatched. Germline V gene lookup returns CDR1 ENHRY and CDR2 SYGVKD. CDR3 sequence reads: CAISESGGDQETQYF. CDR3 coding DNA: TGTGCCATCAGTGAGTCCGGGGGGGACCAAGAGACCCAGTACTTC.

The chain carries TRBV5-1 and TRBJ1-5; TRBD1 might be the D (5 bases). Germline V gene sequence: CDR1 SGHRS, CDR2 YFSETQ. The CDR3 spans 14 residues. Trimming took off 4 bases at V and 6 bases at J, with 14 bases between the two ends. The CDR3 protein is CASSRAGGVQPQHF. For the CDR3, the DNA is TGCGCCAGCAGCCGAGCGGGGGGTGTTCAGCCCCAGCATTTT.

This chain joins TRBV5-4 and TRBJ2-1, with TRBD2 identical over 13 bases. The CDR3 runs 16 residues. V dropped 0 bases and J dropped 6; count of bases not matched to a gene: 3. The germline gives CDR1 SGHNT, CDR2 YYREEE (reference sequence). As DNA, the CDR3 is TGTGCCAGCAGCTTGGGTGGGACTAGCGGGGTCAATGAGCAGTTCTTC. Protein sequence: CASSLGGTSGVNEQFF.

The chain has TRBV28 and TRBJ2-1, with D unclear. Germline loops: CDR1 MDHEN, CDR2 SYDVKM. This CDR3 has 12 residues. Trimming stripped 3 bases from V and 7 bases from J, with 7 bases between. The CDR3: CASSLLSNEQFF. The CDR3 DNA reads TGTGCCAGCAGTTTGCTCTCAAATGAGCAGTTCTTC.

The rearrangement joins TRBV6-1 to TRBJ1-4; maybe TRBD1 (5 bases). With 6 bases removed from V and 7 bases from J, the gap between germline ends came to 9 bases. There are 12 residues in the CDR3. Germline assignment: CDR1 MNHNS and CDR2 SASEGT. The DNA of the CDR3 is TGTGCCAGCAGAGTAGGGACTGAAAAACTGTTTTTT. It specifies CASRVGTEKLFF.

This chain uses TRBV12-3 or TRBV12-4 with TRBJ1-2, with 7 bases identical to TRBD1. The length of the CDR3 is 13 residues. Unmatched junction bases numbered 3, after V lost 4 bases and J lost 4 bases. The CDR3 DNA reads TGTGCCAGCAGTTCGGGACAGTTCTATGGCTACACCTTC. Protein: CASSSGQFYGYTF.

V gene TRBV6-5 combines with J gene TRBJ1-1; D gene uncertain. CDR3 size: 13 residues. Germline values: CDR1 MNHEY, CDR2 SVGAGI. The V and J ends lost 2 bases and 5 bases respectively, with 9 bases between them. CDR3 region: CASSYGWATEAFF. CDR3 in DNA: TGTGCCAGCAGTTACGGTTGGGCGACTGAAGCTTTCTTT.

This clone has more than one count but fewer than ten. The gene calls are TRBV5-1 and TRBJ2-7; 9 bases map to TRBD2. V was pared by 1 base and J by 4 bases, with 6 bases of the junction left unmatched. Germline values: CDR1 SGHRS, CDR2 YFSETQ. The length of the CDR3 is 15 residues. Here the CDR3 DNA reads TGCGCCAGCAGCTTGCAACTAGCGGGCACATACGAGCAGTACTTC. Encoded protein: CASSLQLAGTYEQYF.

The chain employs TRBV3-1 (or the pseudogene TRBV3-2) and TRBJ2-7, with D perhaps given as TRBD1 or TRBD2 (5 bases each). This CDR3 spans 14 amino acids. Trimming took off 3 bases at V and 3 bases at J, with 12 bases between the two ends. Germline V gene lookup returns CDR1 LGHDT and CDR2 YNNKEL (reference sequence). CDR3 region: CASSHLGPIYEQYF. The CDR3 DNA reads TGTGCCAGCAGCCATCTGGGACCGATCTACGAGCAGTACTTC.

This chain links TRBV7-9 with TRBJ1-4, with D possibly being TRBD1 (6 bases). The CDR3 runs 15 residues. Trimming cost V 1 base and J 7 bases, with 13 bases left between them. In germline, CDR1 is SEHNR, CDR2 FQNEAQ (reference sequence). The CDR3 coding sequence is TGTGCCAGCAGCTTAGTCCGGGGGCAGCGTGAAAAACTGTTTTTT. Its translation: CASSLVRGQREKLFF.

The count of this clone is one. The V and J genes are TRBV30 and TRBJ2-7; D is unresolved. The germline gives CDR1 GTSNPN, CDR2 SVGIG (reference sequence). There are 14 residues in the CDR3. V lost 2 bases and J lost 2, with 13 bases in between. The CDR3 DNA sequence: TGTGCCTGGAGTCGGACCCCCACAACCTACGAGCAGTACTTC. This gives the protein CAWSRTPTTYEQYF.